This entry lists 20 T cell receptor beta chains sequenced from one sample in a study of T cell responses to AZD1222 COVID-19 vaccine. Some clones are missing from TCRdb's copy, which holds only in-frame ones; the method was immunoSEQ multiplex PCR. The table records under 150,000 clones, 88% of them present only once. The sample was peripheral blood, taken 28 days after the second AZD1222 dose. All receptors come from an adult who received the AZD1222 COVID-19 vaccine.

The rearrangement links TRBV25-1 to TRBJ1-2, with D unclear. The V and J ends lost 3 bases and 8 bases respectively, with 7 bases between them. This CDR3 has 11 amino acids. Germline values: CDR1 MGHDK, CDR2 SYGVNS. Here the CDR3 reads CASSDNVGYTF. The CDR3 DNA sequence: TGTGCCAGCAGTGACAACGTGGGCTACACCTTC.

The chain joins TRBV11-2 to TRBJ1-2; TRBD1 matches 8 bases. The CDR3 runs to 14 residues. From germline, CDR1 is SGHAT and CDR2 FQNNGV. V was pared by 4 bases and J by 4 bases, with 5 bases of the junction left unmatched. The CDR3 loop is CASSSTGVAYGYTF. The DNA for the CDR3 is TGTGCCAGCAGCTCGACAGGGGTGGCCTATGGCTACACCTTC.

The chain links TRBV6-5 to TRBJ2-2, with 7 nucleotides matching TRBD1. The CDR3 consists of 13 residues. The germline CDR1 and CDR2 sequences are MNHEY and SVGAGI. V lost 11 bases, J lost 2 bases, and 5 bases stayed unmatched. The chain's CDR3 is CASQGLNTGELFF. CDR3 in DNA: TGTGCCTCACAGGGGCTCAACACCGGGGAGCTGTTTTTT.

By share, this clone ranks as medium-sized (0.01 to 0.1%). CDR3 nucleotide sequence: TGTGCCAGCACCGGGGGGCCGTTTCTAGACCAGTACTTC. This encodes CASTGGPFLDQYF. The chain links TRBV12-3 or TRBV12-4 to TRBJ2-5; D is possibly TRBD2 (7 bases). This CDR3 contains 13 residues. Trimming cost V 7 bases and J 10 bases, with 19 bases left between them.

The chain is built from TRBV7-2 and TRBJ1-3; possible D gene TRBD1, 5 bases. The germline V gene has CDR1 SGHTA and CDR2 FQGNSA. The CDR3 runs to 15 residues. Trimming removed 1 base at V and 11 bases at J, with 18 bases between. CDR3 nucleotide sequence: TGTGCCAGCAGCTTAGGGGGGATGGGGCAAACAGCCATATATTTT. Encoded protein: CASSLGGMGQTAIYF.

V and J are TRBV11-2 and TRBJ1-1; 8 nucleotides agree with TRBD1. The CDR3 is made up of 16 amino acids. Trimming at V came to 5 bases and at J to 6 bases, leaving 14 bases not matched to a gene. Germline V gives CDR1 SGHAT, CDR2 FQNNGV. CDR3 protein: CASSLNSGTGGAEAFF. In nucleotides, the CDR3 is TGTGCCAGCAGCCTAAACTCCGGGACAGGTGGGGCTGAAGCTTTCTTT.

The chain links TRBV27 to TRBJ2-1; TRBD1 agrees at 9 bases. The CDR3 has 13 amino acids. Germline trimming cut 6 bases from V and 4 bases from J; bases unmatched to any gene: 1. Per the germline V gene, CDR1 is MNHEY and CDR2 is SMNVEV (reference sequence). The CDR3 DNA sequence: TGTGCCAGCAGGACAGGGGGATACAATGAGCAGTTCTTC. Its translation: CASRTGGYNEQFF.

The rearrangement joins TRBV19 to TRBJ1-3; D unclear. Germline values: CDR1 LNHDA, CDR2 SQIVND (reference sequence). Trimming pared 1 base from V and 0 bases from J, leaving 7 bases between. The CDR3 is 15 amino acids. The CDR3 here is CASSIGRDSGNTIYF. The DNA for the CDR3 is TGTGCCAGTAGTATAGGACGGGACTCTGGAAACACCATATATTTT.

V usage is TRBV6-2 or TRBV6-3 and J usage is TRBJ2-7; 7 bases fit TRBD1. Germline loops: CDR1 MNHEY, CDR2 SVGEGT. V dropped 0 bases and J dropped 6; count of bases not matched to a gene: 2. The CDR3 sequence is 13 residues long. DNA for the CDR3: TGTGCCAGCAGTTACTCGGCAGGGGGCGAGCAGTACTTC. This gives the protein CASSYSAGGEQYF.

This clone showed up just a few times. The V gene is TRBV3-1 (or the pseudogene TRBV3-2), the J gene TRBJ1-1; D is ambiguous. The CDR3 has 16 residues. From germline, CDR1 is LGHDT and CDR2 YNNKEL (reference sequence). The V end was cut by 4 bases, the J end by 5 bases, with 20 bases between. Written as DNA, the CDR3 is TGTGCCAGCAGCCCCCGGGTCTCTATATCGGGGACTGAAGCTTTCTTT. As protein: CASSPRVSISGTEAFF.

Only one count was recorded for this clone. The V and J genes are TRBV4-1 and TRBJ2-1; 9 bases fit TRBD1. Unmatched junction bases numbered 5, after V lost 4 bases and J lost 4 bases. In germline, CDR1 is MGHRA, CDR2 YSYEKL. The CDR3 is made up of 15 amino acids. The CDR3 sequence: CASSLGQGLYNEQFF. DNA for the CDR3: TGCGCCAGCAGCCTTGGACAGGGGCTATACAATGAGCAGTTCTTC.

The chain employs TRBV6-4 and TRBJ2-3; 8 bases align to TRBD2. The germline gives CDR1 MRHNA, CDR2 SNTAGT. V lost 7 bases to trimming and J lost 6 bases; unmatched junction nucleotides: 12. This CDR3 region has 15 residues. CDR3 sequence reads: CASTAGGASSDTQYF. The CDR3 DNA follows: TGTGCCAGCACCGCCGGGGGGGCCTCTTCCGATACGCAGTATTTT.

V gene TRBV12-3 or TRBV12-4 combines with J gene TRBJ2-5, with D perhaps TRBD1 (6 bases). CDR3 size: 13 residues. V shed 6 bases and J shed 5 bases, with 13 bases lying between them. The CDR3: CASRLTGSETQYF. The CDR3 bases are TGTGCCAGCAGACTTACAGGGTCGGAGACCCAGTACTTC.

This chain uses TRBV19 with TRBJ1-4; D gene unclear. Germline V gives CDR1 LNHDA, CDR2 SQIVND (reference sequence). Trimming left V 4 bases short and J 8 bases short, with 11 bases between. The CDR3 is 13 residues long. The CDR3 is CASSTGGGEKLFF. The CDR3 bases are TGTGCCAGTAGTACCGGAGGTGGGGAAAAACTGTTTTTT.

In this sample, this clone turned up a few times. The DNA for the CDR3 is TGTGCCATCAGTGAGGGGGCAGGAAAACGGGAAGCTTTCTTT. Amino acids: CAISEGAGKREAFF. The rearrangement uses TRBV10-3 and TRBJ1-1; D may be TRBD1 (5 bases). The CDR3 totals 14 residues. V was shortened by 2 bases and J by 8 bases, with 15 bases between the two germline ends. The germline CDR1 and CDR2 sequences are ENHRY and SYGVKD.

V is TRBV7-2 and J is TRBJ2-3; D ambiguous. This CDR3 comprises 15 residues. Germline CDR1 reads SGHTA; CDR2 reads FQGNSA. Trimming left V 2 bases short and J 2 bases short, with 11 bases between. CDR3 in amino acids: CASSLSPGNTDTQYF. CDR3 bases: TGTGCCAGCAGCTTATCCCCAGGAAACACAGATACGCAGTATTTT.

The J gene is TRBJ2-5, the V gene TRBV6-5; D remains ambiguous. This CDR3 has 13 residues. V gave up 6 bases and J gave up 2 bases, with 10 bases separating them. Germline V CDR1 and CDR2: MNHEY, SVGAGI. As DNA, the CDR3 is TGTGCCAGCAGCTCGAGAATTCAAGAGACCCAGTACTTC. Its translation: CASSSRIQETQYF.

The chain has TRBV6-4 and TRBJ2-2, with D unresolved. The germline V gene encodes CDR1 MRHNA and CDR2 SNTAGT. The CDR3 is made up of 16 amino acids. The germline V and J ends were trimmed by 10 bases and 0 bases, with 18 bases remaining between them. The CDR3, as DNA: TGTGCCACCCCGACGGAAAGGCAATCGAACACCGGGGAGCTGTTTTTT. This encodes CATPTERQSNTGELFF.

This clone showed up just once. The J gene is TRBJ1-1, the V gene TRBV6-5; no clear D gene. The length of the CDR3 is 14 residues. CDR1 is MNHEY, CDR2 SVGAGI, per germline. Deletions cut 2 bases from V and 3 bases from J, with 10 bases between. The CDR3 reads CASSYSGSDTEAFF. Written as DNA, the CDR3 is TGTGCCAGCAGTTACAGCGGATCAGACACTGAAGCTTTCTTT.

The chain is built from TRBV4-3 and TRBJ2-1; 10 positions agree with TRBD1. In germline, CDR1 is LGHNA, CDR2 YSLEER. CDR3 length: 15 amino acids. The J segment lost 3 bases and the V segment lost 1 base, leaving 0 bases of the junction unmatched. CDR3 bases: TGCGCCAGCAGCCAAGGGACAGGGGGCTACAATGAGCAGTTCTTC. It translates to CASSQGTGGYNEQFF.